The T cell receptor (beta chain) under discussion was sequenced for a study of T cells in Graves' hyperthyroidism and ophthalmopathy. The study, taken as a whole, reports: Most clonotypes expanded in the thyroid (above 0.001) were also present in blood.

Remarks on this clonotype: What it recognizes is unknown.

Germline V gene data show CDR1 as SQVTM and CDR2 as ANQGSEA. Trimming shortened V by 4 bases and J by 5 bases, and 8 bases separated the two germline ends. This CDR3 has 11 residues. Amplified TCR beta CDR3 regions came from RNA transcripts. The TCR CDR3 was amplified in a first-round RT-PCR using the HTBI primer set. TCRdb re-derived calls from the multiplex PCR reads in MiXCR, one entry per CDR3 protein. The table records just under 750,000 distinct CDR3 sequences, roughly 32% of them present only once. Diagnosis of hyperthyroidism was new in patients aged 18 to 65, and its duration was under 2 months. Uncontrolled infection, other autoimmune disease, pregnancy or lactation excluded patients.

The material sequenced was blood. This receptor was obtained from a woman aged 40 to 50 with Graves' hyperthyroidism. The rearrangement uses TRBV29-1 and TRBJ1-1; D call uncertain. The CDR3 DNA reads TGCAGCGTTGGGGGATGGACTGAAGCTTTCTTT. Translated, it gives CSVGGWTEAFF.